These T cell receptor beta chains were read from a single sample in a study of shared clonotypes between healthy human individuals. Produced via immunoSEQ multiplex PCR; TCRdb's table is partial and in-frame only. The sample yields approximately 500,000 clones, about 78% seen once. The sample taken for sequencing was PBMCs. The receptors derive from a woman between 35 and 50 years old in good health. Some clones in this sample may be carry-over from other donors' samples. Both conserved end residues are part of each CDR3. The order of the fields is D gene, V gene, J gene, clone size, CDR3 protein, CDR3 DNA. The D gene is left open where the match is weak. Expanded clones get a size class; other rows say once, few or many, or leave the size out.

>TRBD2|TRBV18|TRBJ2-5|-
CASSPHHGGQETQYF
TGTGCCAGCTCACCACATCACGGGGGGCAAGAGACCCAGTACTTC
>-|TRBV2|TRBJ2-7|once
CASSDSYEQYF
TGTGCCAGCAGTGACAGCTACGAGCAGTACTTC
>-|TRBV19|TRBJ1-3|-
CASSGHRVSGNTIYF
TGTGCCAGTAGTGGTCACAGAGTCTCTGGAAACACCATATATTTT
>TRBD2|TRBV18|TRBJ2-5|once
CASSPPGGEDRGETQYF
TGTGCCAGCTCACCACCGGGGGGGGAAGATCGTGGAGAGACCCAGTACTTC
>-|TRBV6-5|TRBJ2-7|once
CASSSPREQYF
TGTGCCAGCAGTTCGCCCCGGGAGCAGTACTTC
>-|TRBV2|TRBJ1-2|-
CASNVRGQSNYGYTF
TGTGCCAGCAACGTACGGGGACAATCTAACTATGGCTACACCTTC
>-|TRBV19|TRBJ2-7|-
CASSRGLNNEQYF
TGTGCCAGTAGCCGGGGCCTCAACAACGAGCAGTACTTC
>TRBD1|TRBV5-1|TRBJ2-4|-
CASSSGTGLAKNIQYF
TGCGCCAGCAGCTCCGGGACAGGGCTAGCCAAAAACATTCAGTACTTC
>TRBD2|TRBV27|TRBJ2-2|few
CASTTGGRNPGELFF
TGTGCCAGCACCACGGGCGGGAGGAACCCCGGGGAGCTGTTTTTT
>TRBD2|TRBV4-2|TRBJ2-7|-
CASSQSGRVEVSRQYF
TGTGCCAGCAGCCAGAGCGGGAGGGTAGAAGTAAGTAGGCAGTACTTC
>-|TRBV19|TRBJ2-7|once
CASSIGAGPPYEQYF
TGTGCCAGTAGTATTGGGGCAGGGCCTCCCTACGAGCAGTACTTC
>-|TRBV4-1|TRBJ2-7|-
CASSQTRGGQSYEQYF
TGCGCCAGCAGCCAAACCCGTGGGGGGCAGAGCTACGAGCAGTACTTC
>TRBD1|TRBV7-8|TRBJ2-7|-
CASSLTGDYEQYF
TGTGCCAGCAGCTTAACAGGGGACTACGAGCAGTACTTC
>-|TRBV5-1|TRBJ2-4|once
CASSLGYGLAKNIQYF
TGCGCCAGCAGCTTGGGTTACGGTTTGGCCAAAAACATTCAGTACTTC
>TRBD1|TRBV6-5|TRBJ2-7|once
CASSPLGGEIYEQYF
TGTGCCAGCAGCCCCCTAGGGGGCGAAATCTACGAGCAGTACTTC
>-|TRBV18|TRBJ2-2|-
CASSPQVILNGGELFF
TGTGCCAGCTCACCACAGGTCATTCTGAACGGCGGGGAGCTGTTTTTT
>TRBD1|TRBV2|TRBJ1-5|-
CASSEDRGRQPQHF
TGTGCCAGCAGTGAGGACAGGGGGCGACAGCCCCAGCATTTT
>-|TRBV7-7|TRBJ2-5|-
CASSFRGRQETQYF
TGTGCTAGCAGCTTCCGGGGACGGCAAGAGACCCAGTACTTC
>TRBD2|TRBV2|TRBJ2-7|-
CASRLLAGGTYEQYF
TGTGCCAGCAGACTACTAGCGGGAGGGACCTACGAGCAGTACTTC
>-|TRBV6-1|TRBJ2-1|few
CASSERWGNEQFF
TGTGCCAGCAGTGAAAGGTGGGGAAATGAGCAGTTCTTC
>-|TRBV5-1|TRBJ2-1|few
CASSLVQGPYNEQFF
TGCGCCAGCAGCTTGGTTCAGGGTCCCTACAATGAGCAGTTCTTC
>-|TRBV28|TRBJ1-1|few
CASSLSGRGRDTEAFF
TGTGCCAGCAGTTTATCGGGGAGGGGCAGGGACACTGAAGCTTTCTTT
>TRBD1|TRBV11-3|TRBJ2-2|few
CASSGTANTGELFF
TGTGCCAGCAGCGGGACAGCGAACACCGGGGAGCTGTTTTTT
>-|TRBV30|TRBJ2-5|-
CAQGVNQETQYF
TGTGCCCAAGGGGTGAACCAAGAGACCCAGTACTTC
>TRBD1|TRBV28|TRBJ1-2|-
CASSLWGQVYLGGYTF
TGTGCCAGCAGTTTATGGGGACAGGTATATTTAGGAGGCTACACCTTC
>-|TRBV2|TRBJ1-1|many
CASSVWDANTEAFF
TGTGCCAGCAGTGTCTGGGATGCGAACACTGAAGCTTTCTTT
>-|TRBV28|TRBJ2-7|-
CASLGSVEQYF
TGTGCCAGCCTTGGGTCGGTCGAGCAGTACTTC